These T cell receptor beta chains were read from a single sample in a study of CD8 T cells in ankylosing spondylitis. One entry per CDR3 protein results from TCRdb running MiXCR on the 5' RACE reads. Here the sample spans a few hundred thousand distinct CDR3 sequences, less than 25% being singletons. Sequenced sample: blood, either unsorted or a sorted T cell fraction (not recorded which). The source of these receptors is a female donor with ankylosing spondylitis or in good health (not recorded which). Both conserved end residues are part of each CDR3. D genes are given only for firm matches. Clone size is shown for a subset of rows, as once, few, many or a class of expanded clone.

j_call clone_size v_call d_call cdr3_nt cdr3_aa
TRBJ2-5 few TRBV7-2 TRBD1 TGTGCCAGCAACACATTAGGACAGGTGGAAGAGACCCAGTACTTC CASNTLGQVEETQYF
TRBJ2-3 NA TRBV6-1 NA TGTGCCAGCAGTGGGGCACACGAAGGGGGCACAGATACGCAGTATTTT CASSGAHEGGTDTQYF
TRBJ2-1 NA TRBV4-1 NA TGCGCCAGCACCCTTGACAATAACCTTTACAATGAGCAGTTCTTC CASTLDNNLYNEQFF
TRBJ2-5 once TRBV6-2/TRBV6-3 NA TGTGCCAGCAGTTACTCGAGAGGTATGGAGACCCAGTACTTC CASSYSRGMETQYF
TRBJ1-2 many TRBV6-1 NA TGTGCCAGCAGTCCAGACGAGATATATGGCTACACCTTC CASSPDEIYGYTF
TRBJ1-1 few TRBV12-3/TRBV12-4 NA TGTGCCAGCAGTTTTAGACGGCAGAACACTGAAGCTTTCTTT CASSFRRQNTEAFF
TRBJ1-1 NA TRBV20-1 NA TGCAGTGCTAGTGCCCGGGGACTAGGGAACACTGAAGCTTTCTTT CSASARGLGNTEAFF
TRBJ2-7 NA TRBV7-9 NA TGTGCCAGCAGCTTATCATCCGGGTTAGGCGAGCAGTACTTC CASSLSSGLGEQYF
TRBJ2-1 many TRBV20-1 TRBD2 TGCAGTGCTAGAGGGACTAGCCCCTACAATGAGCAGTTCTTC CSARGTSPYNEQFF
TRBJ2-2 NA TRBV28 NA TGTGCCAGCAGTTTTAGCGAGGGCACCGGGGAGCTGTTTTTT CASSFSEGTGELFF
TRBJ2-7 many TRBV20-1 NA TGCAGTGTCCACCGGGACGGGACCTACGAGCAGTACTTC CSVHRDGTYEQYF
TRBJ2-5 few TRBV28 TRBD2 TGTGCCAGCAGGCTAGCGGGAGTAGAGACCCAGTACTTC CASRLAGVETQYF
TRBJ2-1 NA TRBV20-1 TRBD1 TGCAGTGCTAGAGATCCGTGGGGCCAGGGGGATGTTGAGCAGTTCTTC CSARDPWGQGDVEQFF
TRBJ1-2 few TRBV5-1 TRBD1 TGCGCCAGCAGCTCGACAGGGCCCCGGGGCTATGGCTACACCTTC CASSSTGPRGYGYTF
TRBJ1-1 few TRBV29-1 NA TGCAGCGTTAAGGGCATGAACACTGAAGCTTTCTTT CSVKGMNTEAFF
TRBJ2-2 many TRBV9 NA TGTGCCAGCAGCGTATTCGGGGCGAACACCGGGGAGCTGTTTTTT CASSVFGANTGELFF
TRBJ2-1 NA TRBV7-8 NA TGTGCCAGCAGCTTACGGTTAGGCAGGGATGAGCAGTTCTTC CASSLRLGRDEQFF
TRBJ2-4 NA TRBV5-6 NA TGTGCCAGCCACTCGCTGGTAGCCAAAAACATTCAGTACTTC CASHSLVAKNIQYF
TRBJ2-5 NA TRBV7-9 TRBD2 TGTGCCAGCAGCTTAGTGGGACTAGCGGGGTTAGAGACCCAGTACTTC CASSLVGLAGLETQYF
TRBJ1-1 many TRBV29-1 TRBD1 TGCAGCGTGACAGGGTGGAGGAACACTGAAGCTTTCTTT CSVTGWRNTEAFF
TRBJ1-5 few TRBV20-1 NA TGCAGTGCCCAGGGACTGCGCAATCAGCCCCAGCATTTT CSAQGLRNQPQHF
TRBJ2-1 few TRBV5-5 NA TGTGCCAGCAGCAGGAACCGACCCCCGGGCGAGACCTACAATGAGCAGTTCTTC CASSRNRPPGETYNEQFF
TRBJ2-7 few TRBV6-6 NA TGTGCCAGCAGTCGCCTGCTAAGTTACGAGCAGTACTTC CASSRLLSYEQYF
TRBJ2-4 few TRBV18 NA TGTGCCAGCTCACGCTACGCGGCGGACAGTTTAAAAAACATTCAGTACTTC CASSRYAADSLKNIQYF